These 19 T cell receptor beta chains were all obtained from the same sample, sequenced in a study of shared T cell receptors in the human thymus. This table comes from immunoSEQ multiplex PCR, and its TCRdb copy is limited to in-frame clones, with some not included. The table has 540,000 or so clones, 75% to 85% seen once. These data were also reused for a study on human thymus T cells.

Specimen: thymocytes. These receptors originate from a boy in the first two years of life with a congenital heart defect.

This clone has only one observation. The rearrangement uses TRBV6-1 and TRBJ2-7; D might be TRBD1 (5 bases). Per the germline V gene, CDR1 is MNHNS and CDR2 is SASEGT. V lost 1 base and J lost 5, with 27 bases in between. The CDR3 consists of 19 residues. CDR3 residues: CASSEVGARPGPYLDEQYF. CDR3 DNA: TGTGCCAGCAGTGAAGTAGGAGCCCGCCCAGGGCCTTATTTAGACGAGCAGTACTTC.

The chain links TRBV27 to TRBJ1-3; D is uncertain. V was pared by 2 bases and J by 4 bases, with 12 bases between. In germline, CDR1 is MNHEY, CDR2 SMNVEV (reference sequence). This CDR3 is 15 amino acids long. The CDR3 here is CASSLEGSAGNTIYF. CDR3 bases: TGTGCCAGCAGTTTAGAGGGCAGCGCGGGAAACACCATATATTTT.

V is TRBV2 and J is TRBJ1-5, with D unresolved. The germline V and J ends were trimmed by 3 bases and 4 bases, with 10 bases remaining between them. The length of the CDR3 is 14 residues. In germline, CDR1 is SNHLY, CDR2 FYNNEI. CDR3 protein: CASSDPGRNQPQHF. The CDR3 coding sequence is TGTGCCAGCAGTGATCCGGGTCGGAATCAGCCCCAGCATTTT.

The CDR3 spells CASSKVRAGPKYEQYF. The CDR3 DNA sequence: TGTGCCAGCAGCAAAGTAAGGGCGGGACCGAAGTACGAGCAGTACTTC. This chain links TRBV21-1 with TRBJ2-7; no check of the table's D call, TRBD2, against the DNA was made. TRBV21-1 is assigned pseudogene status. The CDR3 runs 16 residues.

This chain uses TRBV28 with TRBJ2-7, with 7 bases identical to TRBD1. This CDR3 contains 13 residues. Germline CDR1 and CDR2: MDHEN and SYDVKM. V gave up 6 bases and J gave up 2 bases; unmatched junction bases: 4. CDR3 bases: TGTGCCAGCAGGCGACAGGGAACCTACGAGCAGTACTTC. It yields the protein CASRRQGTYEQYF.

The CDR3 region is CASRGSSGNTIYF. DNA for the CDR3: TGTGCCAGCAGAGGGAGTTCTGGAAACACCATATATTTT. The chain carries TRBV6-5 and TRBJ1-3; D not certain. This CDR3 contains 13 residues. V lost 6 bases, J lost 1 base, and 7 bases lay in between. Germline CDR1 reads MNHEY; CDR2 reads SVGAGI.

The rearrangement joins TRBV18 to TRBJ2-1; the match to TRBD2 covers 8 bases. This CDR3 is built from 18 residues. Germline assignment: CDR1 KGHSH and CDR2 LQKENI. The V gene end was trimmed by 2 bases and the J gene end by 5 bases; junction bases not matched to a gene: 14. CDR3 residues: CASSPNSGAYSPDNEQFF. In DNA, the CDR3 is TGTGCCAGCTCACCAAATAGCGGGGCCTACAGCCCTGACAATGAGCAGTTCTTC.

The genes are TRBV7-9 and TRBJ2-2, with D perhaps TRBD1 (6 bases). The CDR3 has 17 residues. Germline CDR1 is SEHNR and CDR2 is FQNEAQ (reference sequence). The V and J ends lost 1 base and 3 bases respectively, with 15 bases between them. CDR3 amino acids: CASSLGEPGADTGELFF. Written as DNA, the CDR3 is TGTGCCAGCAGCTTAGGAGAGCCAGGGGCGGACACCGGGGAGCTGTTTTTT.

The CDR3 DNA follows: TGTGCCATCAGGGGGGAGGGGCCTTCCAATCAGCCCCAGCATTTT. This sequence encodes CAIRGEGPSNQPQHF. The chain couples TRBV10-3 to TRBJ1-5; weak D call: TRBD1 (5 bases). Germline V gives CDR1 ENHRY, CDR2 SYGVKD. The CDR3 runs 15 residues. V was pared by 6 bases and J by 3 bases, with 15 bases between.

The CDR3 DNA is TGTGCCGTGGGATGGACTAGCGGGTTCGCAGGGAATACGCAGTATTTT. Amino acids: CAVGWTSGFAGNTQYF. This rearrangement joins TRBV5-4 to TRBJ2-3; 11 bases fit TRBD2. V was pared by 10 bases and J by 7 bases, with 17 bases of the junction left unmatched. This CDR3 spans 16 amino acids. Germline assignment: CDR1 SGHNT and CDR2 YYREEE (reference sequence).

V usage is TRBV15 and J usage is TRBJ2-3; 7 positions match TRBD2. The V gene's germline CDR1 is LNHNV and CDR2 YYDKDF (reference sequence). J was trimmed by 2 bases and V by 5 bases; bases with no gene match: 13. The CDR3 loop spans 17 amino acids. The CDR3 DNA sequence: TGTGCCACCAGCCGCAAAGTACTAGCGCCCTTCACAGATACGCAGTATTTT. Translation gives CATSRKVLAPFTDTQYF.

A word on this clone: The sample contains more than one DNA sequence encoding this CDR3. This sequence joins TRBV4-3 and TRBJ1-1; maybe TRBD1 (6 bases). The CDR3 spans 16 residues. The germline V gene encodes CDR1 LGHNA and CDR2 YSLEER. Trimming shortened V by 0 bases and J by 3 bases, and 14 bases separated the two germline ends. CDR3 protein: CASSQDVQGAHTEAFF. The DNA of the CDR3 is TGCGCCAGCAGCCAAGACGTACAGGGTGCCCACACTGAAGCTTTCTTT.

The table lists this clone with a count of one. The chain couples TRBV29-1 to TRBJ2-3; D perhaps matches TRBD1 (5 bases). Germline-derived CDR1 and CDR2 are SQVTM and ANQGSEA. CDR3 length equals 15 residues. The V gene lost 4 bases and the J gene lost 3 bases, with 17 bases spanning the gap. CDR3 sequence reads: CSVAGHGASTDTQYF. DNA for the CDR3: TGCAGCGTTGCGGGCCATGGGGCCTCGACAGATACGCAGTATTTT.

The chain uses TRBV4-2 and TRBJ2-1, with 10 positions matching TRBD2. The CDR3 loop spans 16 amino acids. From germline, CDR1 is LGHNA and CDR2 YNFKEQ. J lost 8 bases, V lost 0 bases, and 7 bases had no gene match. The CDR3 loop reads CASSQDLLAGRDEQFF. In DNA, the CDR3 is TGTGCCAGCAGCCAAGATCTACTAGCGGGAAGGGATGAGCAGTTCTTC.

The V gene is TRBV7-9, the J gene TRBJ2-1; 12 positions match TRBD2. There are 16 residues in the CDR3. V was clipped by 6 bases and J by 8 bases; unmatched bases: 11. Germline V gene data show CDR1 as SEHNR and CDR2 as FQNEAQ (reference sequence). The CDR3, as DNA: TGTGCCAGCAGAGAGGGACTAGCGGGTTATGAGCATGAGCAGTTCTTC. It translates to CASREGLAGYEHEQFF.

The chain carries TRBV5-1 and TRBJ2-7; 8 bases are shared with TRBD1. Trimming at V came to 4 bases and at J to 6 bases, leaving 12 bases not matched to a gene. The CDR3 has 15 amino acids. CDR1 and CDR2 (germline): SGHRS, YFSETQ. CDR3 bases: TGCGCCAGCAGCCACATCGGGCAGGGGGCTATCGAGCAGTACTTC. Translating gives CASSHIGQGAIEQYF. The variable domain in full, with the rest retrieved from reference TRBV5-1 and TRBJ2-7, is KAGVTQTPRYLIKTRGQQVTLSCSPISGHRSVSWYQQTPGQGLQFLFEYFSETQRNKGNFPGRFSGRQFSNSRSEMNVSTLELGDSALYLCASSHIGQGAIEQYFGPGTRLTVT.

The chain is built from TRBV7-2 and TRBJ2-3; 8 nucleotides align to TRBD2. Losses at the gene ends were 4 bases for V and 3 bases for J; bases not matched to a gene: 9. There are 16 residues in the CDR3. Germline V gene lookup returns CDR1 SGHTA and CDR2 FQGNSA. CDR3 sequence: CASSCREGDYTDTQYF. In DNA, the CDR3 is TGTGCCAGCAGCTGTCGGGAGGGGGATTATACAGATACGCAGTATTTT.

The rearrangement links TRBV27 to TRBJ1-1; D perhaps matches TRBD1 (5 bases). V was pared by 10 bases and J by 4 bases, with 16 bases between. CDR1 is MNHEY and CDR2 is SMNVEV in the germline V gene (reference sequence). The CDR3 loop spans 13 amino acids. The CDR3 region is CATIHPRGTEAFF. The CDR3 nucleotides read TGTGCCACCATCCACCCAAGGGGCACTGAAGCTTTCTTT.

The chain couples TRBV9 to TRBJ2-5; 10 bases fit TRBD1. The V gene end was trimmed by 3 bases and the J gene end by 5 bases; junction bases not matched to a gene: 10. The CDR3 has 16 residues. The germline V gene encodes CDR1 SGDLS and CDR2 YYNGEE. CDR3 bases: TGTGCCAGCAGCGAAACCCGGGACAGGGGATGTGAGACCCAGTACTTC. This codes for CASSETRDRGCETQYF.